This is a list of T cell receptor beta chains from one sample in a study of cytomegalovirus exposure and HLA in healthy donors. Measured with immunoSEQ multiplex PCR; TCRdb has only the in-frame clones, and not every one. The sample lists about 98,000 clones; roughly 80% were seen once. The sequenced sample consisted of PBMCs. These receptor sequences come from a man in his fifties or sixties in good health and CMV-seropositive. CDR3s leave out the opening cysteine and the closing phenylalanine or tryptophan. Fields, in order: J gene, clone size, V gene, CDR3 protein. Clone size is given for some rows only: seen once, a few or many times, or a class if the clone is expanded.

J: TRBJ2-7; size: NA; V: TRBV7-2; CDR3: ASSLVTGDRYEQY
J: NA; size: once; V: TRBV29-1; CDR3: SVEDRTYEQY
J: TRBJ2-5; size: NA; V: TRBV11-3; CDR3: ASSSRTGGETQY
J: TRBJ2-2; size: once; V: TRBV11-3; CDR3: ASSPGVNTGELF
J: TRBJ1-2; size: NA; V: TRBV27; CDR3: ASSSRGTPSGYT
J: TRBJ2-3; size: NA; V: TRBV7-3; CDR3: ASSLRAGRVYDTQY
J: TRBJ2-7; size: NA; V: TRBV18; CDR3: ASSPGSGIGTYEQY
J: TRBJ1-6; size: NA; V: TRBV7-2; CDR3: ASSLKLETPLH
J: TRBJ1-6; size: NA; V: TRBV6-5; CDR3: ASSTVDYNSPLH
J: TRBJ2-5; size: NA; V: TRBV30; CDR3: AWLRGSETQY
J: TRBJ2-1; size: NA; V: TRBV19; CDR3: ASSIVRAGITYNEQF
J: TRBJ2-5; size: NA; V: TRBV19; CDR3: ASSMELSRQETQY
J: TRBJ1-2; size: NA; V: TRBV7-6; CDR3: ASSLRGNYGYT
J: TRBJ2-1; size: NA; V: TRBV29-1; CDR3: SAQTGIPNNEQF
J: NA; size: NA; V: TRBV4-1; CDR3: ASSQDRGYEQY
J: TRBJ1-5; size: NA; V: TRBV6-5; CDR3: ASSINRGQPQH
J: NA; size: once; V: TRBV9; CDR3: ASSALHTGELF
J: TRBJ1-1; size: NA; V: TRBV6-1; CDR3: ASRLRVMTEAF
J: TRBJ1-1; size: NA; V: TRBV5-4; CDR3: ASSLFDRGVQKAF
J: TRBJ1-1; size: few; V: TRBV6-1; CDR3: ASSAAWGLGNTEAF
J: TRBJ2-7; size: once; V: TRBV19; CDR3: ASSRGRRGTLSYEQY
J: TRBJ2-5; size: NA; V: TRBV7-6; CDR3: ASSGQGLKETQY
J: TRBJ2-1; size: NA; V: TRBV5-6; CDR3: ASSLAGTSGGAYEQF
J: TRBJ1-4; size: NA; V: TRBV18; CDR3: ASSSGTGGEKLF
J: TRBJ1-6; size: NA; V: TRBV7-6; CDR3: ASSPVDGVHNSPLH
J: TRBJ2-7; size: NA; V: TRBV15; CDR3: ATSRDGSEQY
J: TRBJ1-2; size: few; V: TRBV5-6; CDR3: ASSLIGGDYGYT
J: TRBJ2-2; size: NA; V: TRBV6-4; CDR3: ASSPTGAGELF
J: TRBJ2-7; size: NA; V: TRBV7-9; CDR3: ASSWGLGLNYEQY
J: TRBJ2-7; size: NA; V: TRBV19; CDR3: ASSTQGGLTEQY
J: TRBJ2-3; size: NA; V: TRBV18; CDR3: ASSPMRGSTDTQY
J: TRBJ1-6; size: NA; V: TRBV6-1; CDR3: ASSESRGSYNSPLH
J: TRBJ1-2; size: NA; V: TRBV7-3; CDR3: ASRLPGQGTYGYT
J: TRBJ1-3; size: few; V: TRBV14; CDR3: ASSFLSPGSPGNTIY
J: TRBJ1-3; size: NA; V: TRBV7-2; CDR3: ASSTGGANTIY
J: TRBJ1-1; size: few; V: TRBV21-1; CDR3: ASSLLMEGGNTEAF
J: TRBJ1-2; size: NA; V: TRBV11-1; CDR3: ASRDTRNLHYGYT
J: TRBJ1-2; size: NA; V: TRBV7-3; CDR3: ASSSQGGSSGGYT
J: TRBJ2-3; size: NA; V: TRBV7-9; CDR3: ASSPGGAADTQY
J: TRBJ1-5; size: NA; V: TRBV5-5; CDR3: ASSLWTMGSNQPQH
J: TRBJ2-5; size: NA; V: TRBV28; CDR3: ASKRRDKWETQY
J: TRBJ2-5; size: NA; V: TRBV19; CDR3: ASSIGRGQGASRETQY
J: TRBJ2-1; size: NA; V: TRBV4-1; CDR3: ASSLGQQGPF
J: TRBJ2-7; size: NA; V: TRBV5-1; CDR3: ASSSRTDFYEQY
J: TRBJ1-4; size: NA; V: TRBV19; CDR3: ASSTPGTGGITNEKLF
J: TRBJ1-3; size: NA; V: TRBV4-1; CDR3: ASSQEGTLSGNTIY
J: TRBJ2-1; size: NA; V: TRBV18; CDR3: ASSSTGASSYNEQF